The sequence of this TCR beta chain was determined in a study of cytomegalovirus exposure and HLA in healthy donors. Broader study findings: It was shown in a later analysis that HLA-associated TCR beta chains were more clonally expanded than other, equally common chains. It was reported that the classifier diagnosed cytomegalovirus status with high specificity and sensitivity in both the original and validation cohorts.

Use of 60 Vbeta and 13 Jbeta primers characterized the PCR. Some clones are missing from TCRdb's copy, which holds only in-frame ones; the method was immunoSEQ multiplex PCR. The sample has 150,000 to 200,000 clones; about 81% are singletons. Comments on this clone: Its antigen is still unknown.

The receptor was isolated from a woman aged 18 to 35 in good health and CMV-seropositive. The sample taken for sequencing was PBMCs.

CDR3 nucleotides: TGTGCCAGCAGCTTAGGGGGGAGGGCCACTGAAGCTTTCTTT. Its protein is CASSLGGRATEAFF. The chain recombines TRBV7-8 with TRBJ1-1; D may be TRBD1 (5 bases). CDR3 length: 14 amino acids. The V gene's germline CDR1 is SGHVS and CDR2 FQNEAQ. With 1 base removed from V and 4 bases from J, the gap between germline ends came to 10 bases. Together with reference TRBV7-8 and TRBJ1-1, the CDR3 gives the full variable domain: GAGVSQSPRYKVAKRGQDVALRCDPISGHVSLFWYQQALGQGPEFLTYFQNEAQLDKSGLPSDRFFAERPEGSVSTLKIQRTQQEDSAVYLCASSLGGRATEAFFGQGTRLTVV.